One and the same sample provided the 32 T cell receptor beta chains below, sequenced in a study of OX40 agonist ivuxolimab in advanced cancers. Some clones are missing from TCRdb's copy, which holds only in-frame ones; the method was immunoSEQ multiplex PCR. The sample yields 70,000 to 80,000 clones, approximately 87% seen once. Sequencing was performed on CD4+ or CD8+ T cells sorted from blood, taken in a trial of the OX40 agonist ivuxolimab. These receptors all come from an adult with an advanced solid tumor such as melanoma, head and neck, liver or kidney cancer.

This chain links TRBV28 with TRBJ1-2, with 8 bases identical to TRBD1. This CDR3 is built from 13 residues. CDR1 MDHEN and CDR2 SYDVKM come from the germline V gene. With 6 bases clipped from V and 5 bases from J, the junction kept 5 bases outside the gene matches. The CDR3 DNA reads TGTGCCAGCAGGACAGGGGCGAAATATGGCTACACCTTC. Its protein is CASRTGAKYGYTF.

The gene calls are TRBV9 and TRBJ2-1; D gene uncertain. V lost 0 bases, J lost 2 bases, and 6 bases lay in between. Germline V gives CDR1 SGDLS, CDR2 YYNGEE. The CDR3 is 14 amino acids. CDR3 nucleotide sequence: TGTGCCAGCAGCGTAGTAGGCACCTACAATGAGCAGTTCTTC. Protein product: CASSVVGTYNEQFF.

The genes are TRBV14 and TRBJ2-7; D is uncertain. This CDR3 contains 18 residues. The germline V gene encodes CDR1 SGHDN and CDR2 FVKESK. Trimming stripped 0 bases from V and 3 bases from J, with 21 bases between. CDR3 loop: CASSQDKGLWRIRYEQYF. The CDR3 DNA reads TGTGCCAGCAGCCAAGATAAGGGCTTATGGAGAATACGCTACGAGCAGTACTTC.

J is TRBJ1-5 and V is TRBV19; 7 bases fit TRBD1. Trimming took 0 bases from V and 0 from J; bases not matched to a gene: 8. This CDR3 contains 18 residues. CDR1 is LNHDA, CDR2 SQIVND, per germline (reference sequence). CDR3 nucleotides: TGTGCCAGTAGTATAGAGGGGAGACAGGGAATTAGCAATCAGCCCCAGCATTTT. It specifies CASSIEGRQGISNQPQHF.

The rearrangement links TRBV7-2 to TRBJ1-1; D possibly corresponds to TRBD1 (5 bases). Germline lookup yields CDR1 SGHTA and CDR2 FQGNSA. V lost 2 bases and J lost 1, with 8 bases in between. This CDR3 has 14 residues. The chain's CDR3 is CASSLRQGNTEAFF. The CDR3 DNA follows: TGTGCCAGCAGCTTACGGCAGGGGAACACTGAAGCTTTCTTT.

The chain links TRBV30 to TRBJ1-5; the D is unclear. CDR3 length equals 13 residues. Germline V lookup: CDR1 GTSNPN, CDR2 SVGIG (reference sequence). The V end was cut by 5 bases, the J end by 0 bases, with 8 bases between. The DNA of the CDR3 is TGTGCCTGGGCTGGAAATAGCAATCAGCCCCAGCATTTT. This translates into CAWAGNSNQPQHF.

This clone was counted only a few times. The DNA of the CDR3 is TGTGCCAGCACCCTTCTTCAAGGCCCTCAGCCCCAGCATTTT. This encodes CASTLLQGPQPQHF. V gene TRBV6-1 combines with J gene TRBJ1-5, with no clear D. The CDR3 has 14 amino acids. The V end was cut by 7 bases, the J end by 6 bases, with 16 bases between. Looked up from germline, CDR1 is MNHNS and CDR2 is SASEGT.

This chain uses TRBV7-3 with TRBJ2-1; 7 nucleotides agree with TRBD2. Trimming at V came to 6 bases and at J to 6 bases, leaving 11 bases not matched to a gene. Per the germline V gene, CDR1 is SGHTA and CDR2 is FQGTGA. This CDR3 region has 15 residues. CDR3 protein: CASRRTSLQINEQFF. CDR3 sequence (DNA): TGTGCCAGCAGGCGGACTAGTTTGCAGATCAATGAGCAGTTCTTC.

The chain has TRBV5-1 and TRBJ2-7, with D hard to call. The germline V gene has CDR1 SGHRS and CDR2 YFSETQ. The CDR3 totals 19 residues. V was pared by 0 bases and J by 1 base, with 23 bases between. The CDR3: CASSLAQQNAPQYSYEQYF. The CDR3, as DNA: TGCGCCAGCAGCTTGGCCCAGCAGAATGCCCCTCAATATTCCTACGAGCAGTACTTC.

The chain combines TRBV4-2 with TRBJ2-7, with D hard to call. The CDR3 totals 14 residues. Germline lookup yields CDR1 LGHNA and CDR2 YNFKEQ. V was clipped by 0 bases and J by 0 bases, with 6 bases between them. CDR3: CASSQEMVSYEQYF. The CDR3 DNA follows: TGTGCCAGCAGCCAAGAAATGGTCTCCTACGAGCAGTACTTC.

This clone showed up just once. This rearrangement joins TRBV29-1 to TRBJ1-1; no definite D call. The CDR3 totals 13 residues. Trimming removed 4 bases from V and 4 bases from J, with 13 bases in between. Germline CDR1 is SQVTM and CDR2 is ANQGSEA. The CDR3 DNA is TGCAGCGTTGGAGCGGGGATGGGCACTGAAGCTTTCTTT. It yields the protein CSVGAGMGTEAFF.

This clone was seen just once. This chain links TRBV2 with TRBJ1-5, with D perhaps TRBD1 (6 bases). V was cut by 6 bases and J by 3 bases, with 12 bases left in between. This CDR3 region has 14 residues. CDR1 and CDR2 from the germline V gene are SNHLY and FYNNEI. The CDR3 sequence is CASRGGAPNQPQHF. As DNA, the CDR3 is TGTGCCAGCAGGGGGGGGGCCCCCAATCAGCCCCAGCATTTT.

The chain links TRBV6-6 to TRBJ2-3; TRBD1 agrees at 11 bases. After removal of 8 bases from V and 4 bases from J, the junction contained 11 bases not matched to a gene. The CDR3 is 16 residues long. Germline V gene lookup returns CDR1 MNHNY and CDR2 SVGAGI (reference sequence). The DNA of the CDR3 is TGTGCCAGCTCAAGGACAGGGGGCGGCGGGGCAGATACGCAGTATTTT. It specifies CASSRTGGGGADTQYF.

The rearrangement joins TRBV6-5 to TRBJ1-5, with 7 bases that match TRBD1. Germline-derived CDR1 and CDR2 are MNHEY and SVGAGI. Unmatched junction bases numbered 7, after V lost 5 bases and J lost 3 bases. The CDR3 covers 15 residues. Here the CDR3 reads CASSLGTAINQPQHF. The CDR3 bases are TGTGCCAGCAGTCTCGGGACAGCCATCAATCAGCCCCAGCATTTT.

The genes are TRBV6-6 and TRBJ2-1; TRBD1 matches at 8 bases. The ends lost 8 bases at V and 1 base at J; junction bases unmatched: 4. Germline CDR1 MNHNY, CDR2 SVGAGI (reference sequence). The CDR3 covers 14 residues. CDR3 sequence reads: CASLTGGSYNEQFF. CDR3 nucleotide sequence: TGTGCCAGCCTAACAGGGGGGTCCTACAATGAGCAGTTCTTC.

The genes are TRBV6-5 and TRBJ2-7; D gene ambiguous. From germline, CDR1 is MNHEY and CDR2 SVGAGI. The V and J ends lost 5 bases and 2 bases respectively, with 13 bases between them. The CDR3 sequence is 14 residues long. CDR3 loop: CASSKPGPTYEQYF. The DNA for the CDR3 is TGTGCCAGCAGTAAACCCGGACCTACCTACGAGCAGTACTTC.

This clone appeared once. The chain employs TRBV28 and TRBJ2-2, with TRBD2 matching over 7 bases. The CDR3 totals 15 residues. V gave up 6 bases and J gave up 0 bases; unmatched junction bases: 4. Per the germline V gene, CDR1 is MDHEN and CDR2 is SYDVKM. The CDR3 sequence is CASSPGGTNTGELFF. CDR3 nucleotide sequence: TGTGCCAGCAGCCCGGGGGGAACGAACACCGGGGAGCTGTTTTTT.

This rearrangement joins TRBV18 to TRBJ2-2, with a possible D match to TRBD1 (6 bases). Germline V gene sequence: CDR1 KGHSH, CDR2 LQKENI. The V and J ends lost 3 bases and 3 bases respectively, with 14 bases between them. This CDR3 region has 16 residues. In DNA form, the CDR3 reads TGTGCCAGCTCACCTGGCACGGGACAAGACACCGGGGAGCTGTTTTTT. Translated: CASSPGTGQDTGELFF.

The V and J genes are TRBV28 and TRBJ1-5; 10 bases fit TRBD1. Trimming removed 5 bases from V and 6 bases from J; junction bases left unmatched: 7. The CDR3 covers 15 residues. CDR1 and CDR2 from the germline V gene are MDHEN and SYDVKM. CDR3 DNA: TGTGCCAGCAGTCTCGGGACAGGGGTAAGTCAGCCCCAGCATTTT. This gives the protein CASSLGTGVSQPQHF.

The chain carries TRBV6-6 and TRBJ1-5; D perhaps matches TRBD1 (6 bases). This CDR3 contains 13 residues. V was shortened by 7 bases and J by 6 bases, with 13 bases between the two germline ends. Germline V gives CDR1 MNHNY, CDR2 SVGAGI (reference sequence). In DNA, the CDR3 is TGTGCCAGCACCTTGGAGACAGGTCAGCCCCAGCATTTT. It is translated as CASTLETGQPQHF.

The chain carries TRBV4-2 and TRBJ2-5, with 7 bases that match TRBD2. The CDR3 extends over 16 amino acids. CDR1 and CDR2 from the germline V gene are LGHNA and YNFKEQ. The ends lost 1 base at V and 1 base at J; junction bases unmatched: 6. The CDR3 reads CASSQGPSGGQETQYF. CDR3 bases: TGTGCCAGCAGCCAAGGGCCTAGCGGAGGCCAAGAGACCCAGTACTTC.

The chain is built from TRBV7-9 and TRBJ2-5; TRBD2 matches 7 bases. Germline lookup yields CDR1 SEHNR and CDR2 FQNEAQ (reference sequence). Trimming cost V 7 bases and J 5 bases; bases outside gene matches: 7. This CDR3 contains 13 residues. In DNA, the CDR3 is TGTGCCAGCACGCAGGCGGGGGAGGAGACCCAGTACTTC. It yields the protein CASTQAGEETQYF.

This sequence joins TRBV19 and TRBJ1-2; 8 nucleotides agree with TRBD1. The CDR3 consists of 15 residues. The junction had 8 bases not matched to a gene; V was cut back by 3 bases and J by 5 bases. Germline values: CDR1 LNHDA, CDR2 SQIVND (reference sequence). CDR3 sequence (DNA): TGTGCCAGTAGTATCTGGGACAGGCCGGATTATGGCTACACCTTC. It encodes CASSIWDRPDYGYTF.

This chain uses TRBV7-2 with TRBJ2-7; D might be TRBD2 (5 bases). The germline V gene encodes CDR1 SGHTA and CDR2 FQGNSA. Trimming removed 4 bases at V and 7 bases at J, with 20 bases between. The CDR3 is 15 residues long. In DNA, the CDR3 is TGTGCCAGCAGCTCGGACTCGGGAAGCTCCGGGGAGCAGTACTTC. Translated: CASSSDSGSSGEQYF.

The chain carries TRBV6-1 and TRBJ1-2, with D possibly matching TRBD1 (5 bases). The CDR3 is 13 amino acids. Germline values: CDR1 MNHNS, CDR2 SASEGT. Trimming took 5 bases from V and 6 from J, leaving 13 bases between them. CDR3 amino acids: CASSPGSVDGYTF. The CDR3, as DNA: TGTGCCAGCAGTCCAGGGTCTGTGGATGGCTACACCTTC.

The chain combines TRBV19 with TRBJ1-4; D is perhaps TRBD1 (5 bases). The ends were cut back, 3 bases at V and 1 base at J, with 9 bases in the middle. The CDR3 has 15 amino acids. The germline V gene encodes CDR1 LNHDA and CDR2 SQIVND (reference sequence). This chain's CDR3 is CASSMYGGTNEKLFF. CDR3 nucleotides: TGTGCCAGTAGTATGTACGGGGGAACTAATGAAAAACTGTTTTTT.

V usage is TRBV19 and J usage is TRBJ2-4; the match to TRBD1 covers 8 bases. Germline CDR1 reads LNHDA; CDR2 reads SQIVND (reference sequence). J lost 0 bases, V lost 6 bases, and 10 bases had no gene match. This CDR3 has 17 amino acids. CDR3 coding DNA: TGTGCCAGTAGCGACAGGGGATCCGGACTAGCCAAAAACATTCAGTACTTC. The encoded protein is CASSDRGSGLAKNIQYF.

This sequence joins TRBV5-4 and TRBJ1-1; 9 bases are shared with TRBD1. This CDR3 contains 17 residues. Germline lookup yields CDR1 SGHNT and CDR2 YYREEE (reference sequence). Trimming took 4 bases from V and 5 from J; bases not matched to a gene: 15. DNA for the CDR3: TGTGCCAGCAGCGCGGGACAGGGAGGGCGGATTAGGACTGAAGCTTTCTTT. Its translation is CASSAGQGGRIRTEAFF.

A few counts support this clone. The rearrangement links TRBV15 to TRBJ1-5, with 9 bases that match TRBD1. CDR1 LNHNV and CDR2 YYDKDF come from the germline V gene (reference sequence). V gave up 2 bases and J gave up 3 bases; unmatched junction bases: 8. This CDR3 region has 17 residues. In DNA, the CDR3 is TGTGCCACCAGCAGACCTCCGGACAGGGGCTACAATCAGCCCCAGCATTTT. It specifies CATSRPPDRGYNQPQHF.

V is TRBV5-1 and J is TRBJ1-4; D gene ambiguous. V dropped 4 bases and J dropped 0 bases, with 13 bases sitting between them. The germline CDR1 and CDR2 sequences are SGHRS and YFSETQ. This CDR3 is built from 16 residues. CDR3 sequence (DNA): TGCGCCAGCAGCACCTTGCCAGACGCAACTAATGAAAAACTGTTTTTT. This sequence encodes CASSTLPDATNEKLFF.

This chain links TRBV13 with TRBJ1-3; D is undetermined. Germline values: CDR1 PRHDT, CDR2 FYEKMQ (reference sequence). With 3 bases removed from V and 0 bases from J, the gap between germline ends came to 9 bases. The length of the CDR3 is 15 residues. CDR3 sequence: CASSLDSSSGNTIYF. CDR3 coding DNA: TGTGCCAGCAGCTTGGACTCTTCCTCTGGAAACACCATATATTTT.

The chain uses TRBV27 and TRBJ2-5, with D possibly being TRBD2 (5 bases). The CDR3 contains 16 residues. Trimming stripped 1 base from V and 5 bases from J, with 17 bases between. CDR1 is MNHEY and CDR2 is SMNVEV in the germline V gene (reference sequence). The CDR3 region has the DNA TGTGCCAGCAGTTTATGGCGCCCGGGGAGCTACGAGACCCAGTACTTC. Protein sequence: CASSLWRPGSYETQYF.